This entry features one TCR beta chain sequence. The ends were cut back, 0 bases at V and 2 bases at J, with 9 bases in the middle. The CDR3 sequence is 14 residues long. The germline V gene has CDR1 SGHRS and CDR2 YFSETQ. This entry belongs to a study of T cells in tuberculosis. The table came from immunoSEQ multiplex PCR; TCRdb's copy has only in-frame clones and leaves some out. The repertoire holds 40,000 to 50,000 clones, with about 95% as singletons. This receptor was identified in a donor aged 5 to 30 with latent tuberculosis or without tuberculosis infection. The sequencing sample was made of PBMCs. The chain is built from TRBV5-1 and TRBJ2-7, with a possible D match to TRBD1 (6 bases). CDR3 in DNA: TGCGCCAGCAGCTTGGCCGGGACAACCTACGAGCAGTACTTC. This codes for CASSLAGTTYEQYF.